This passage covers 10 T cell receptor beta chains from one sample sequenced in a study of blood T cell repertoires in COVID-19 (dated by TCRdb to about 2020). The library was produced with the immunoSEQ multiplex PCR assay. In its TCRdb copy, this immuneACCESS table keeps in-frame sequences only and misses some clones. Where compared with another copy, unresolved V genes explain less than half of these, and the others have no known cause. The sample profile shows 200,000 to 250,000 clones; about 90% of them were found once. The leading ten clones occupy about 14% of the sample. Sequencing was performed on PBMCs or T cells enriched from blood (not recorded which). These receptors were obtained from a man younger than 45 who had been exposed to COVID-19.

This sequence joins TRBV21-1 and TRBJ2-7; the D call of TRBD2 is as the table states it, not checked on the DNA. TRBV21-1 is flagged as a pseudogene. The CDR3 covers 15 residues. In DNA form, the CDR3 reads TGTGCCAGCAGCACGCGGGACTTTAGCTCCTACGAGCAGTACTTC. It yields the protein CASSTRDFSSYEQYF.

The V call is TRBV6-4, the J call TRBJ2-3; 8 bases line up with TRBD2. The length of the CDR3 is 15 residues. Germline CDR1 MRHNA, CDR2 SNTAGT. V lost 4 bases, J lost 1 base, and 4 bases stayed unmatched. The CDR3 DNA sequence: TGTGCCAGCAGTGTTTTCGGGGGGGGCACAGATACGCAGTATTTT. It encodes CASSVFGGGTDTQYF.

This chain uses TRBV7-8 with TRBJ2-3; D may be TRBD2 (5 bases). CDR3 length: 13 amino acids. The V gene's germline CDR1 is SGHVS and CDR2 FQNEAQ. Trimming removed 4 bases from V and 2 bases from J, with 7 bases in between. The CDR3 coding sequence is TGTGCCAGCAGCTCCGACTACACAGATACGCAGTATTTT. This sequence encodes CASSSDYTDTQYF.

The chain couples TRBV7-2 to TRBJ2-7, with D possibly TRBD2 on 6 matching bases. V was clipped by 2 bases and J by 3 bases, with 11 bases between them. This CDR3 has 14 residues. From germline, CDR1 is SGHTA and CDR2 FQGNSA. CDR3 bases: TGTGCCAGCAGCTTATCGGGGGATCGCTACGAGCAGTACTTC. Protein sequence: CASSLSGDRYEQYF.

The chain carries TRBV5-8 and TRBJ1-4; the match to TRBD1 covers 7 bases. Germline V gene sequence: CDR1 SGHTS, CDR2 YDEGEE. The CDR3 has 17 amino acids. The V and J ends lost 4 bases and 0 bases, in that order; junction bases with no gene match: 9. The DNA of the CDR3 is TGTGCCAGCAGCCTCCAAAGAGGGGGCGCAACTAATGAAAAACTGTTTTTT. Translating it yields CASSLQRGGATNEKLFF. The full variable domain, rest sourced from reference TRBV5-8 and TRBJ1-4, is EAGVTQSPTHLIKTRGQQATLRCSPISGHTSVYWYQQALGLGLQFLLWYDEGEERNRGNFPPRFSGRQFPNYSSELNVNALELEDSALYLCASSLQRGGATNEKLFFGSGTQLSVL.

The V call is TRBV27, the J call TRBJ2-7; D ambiguous. This CDR3 has 15 amino acids. Germline V gives CDR1 MNHEY, CDR2 SMNVEV (reference sequence). Trimming stripped 4 bases from V and 2 bases from J, with 15 bases between. CDR3: CASSSTHFRTYEQYF. For the CDR3, the DNA is TGTGCCAGCAGTTCTACTCACTTCCGCACCTACGAGCAGTACTTC.

The chain employs TRBV5-1 and TRBJ1-2; 9 positions match TRBD1. CDR3 size: 18 residues. Germline-derived CDR1 and CDR2 are SGHRS and YFSETQ. The trim removed 0 bases at V and 6 bases at J, leaving 15 bases unmatched. CDR3 sequence (DNA): TGCGCCAGCAGCTTGGAGGTGGGGACAGGGATGATCTTCAATGGCTACACCTTC. Its translation: CASSLEVGTGMIFNGYTF. Full variable domain (missing parts from reference TRBV5-1 and TRBJ1-2): KAGVTQTPRYLIKTRGQQVTLSCSPISGHRSVSWYQQTPGQGLQFLFEYFSETQRNKGNFPGRFSGRQFSNSRSEMNVSTLELGDSALYLCASSLEVGTGMIFNGYTFGSGTRLTVV.

This chain uses TRBV11-2 with TRBJ1-5, with TRBD1 matching over 7 bases. This CDR3 has 15 residues. J gave up 3 bases and V 5 bases, and 7 bases lay outside the gene matches. Germline CDR1 SGHAT, CDR2 FQNNGV. CDR3 DNA: TGTGCCAGCAGCCTACGACAGGGACACAATCAGCCCCAGCATTTT. Translated, it gives CASSLRQGHNQPQHF.

The J gene is TRBJ1-1, the V gene TRBV15, with D possibly being TRBD1 (6 bases). From germline, CDR1 is LNHNV and CDR2 YYDKDF (reference sequence). CDR3 length: 16 amino acids. With 0 bases removed from V and 10 bases from J, the gap between germline ends came to 21 bases. The CDR3 coding sequence is TGTGCCACCAGCAGAGATCTAGGGGGGGATCCTAGAGGAGCTTTCTTT. Translating gives CATSRDLGGDPRGAFF.

The chain employs TRBV5-1 and TRBJ1-1, with a possible D match to TRBD1 (6 bases). Germline CDR1 and CDR2: SGHRS and YFSETQ. The CDR3 extends over 15 amino acids. Deletions cut 5 bases from V and 1 base from J, with 15 bases between. The CDR3 coding sequence is TGCGCCAGCAGTCAAAGGGGGGGCCCGAACACTGAAGCTTTCTTT. Its protein product is CASSQRGGPNTEAFF.